This T cell receptor beta chain emerged from a study of identical twins. This clonotype was seen many times. Its matching antigen is unknown. Study findings and constraints: The analysis was cross-sectional rather than longitudinal within donors. Insertions ran lower in abundant cord blood beta clonotypes, though not in memory repertoires. Within monozygotic twins, out-of-frame TCR alpha sharing was underestimated by the models.

Addition of a universal primer site occurred through template switching, and cDNA carried unique molecular identifiers. TCRdb re-analysed the 5' RACE reads in MiXCR, keeping a single row per CDR3 protein. The sample lists about 240,000 distinct CDR3 sequences, roughly a tenth occurring once. Per the germline V gene, CDR1 is LGHDT and CDR2 is YNNKEL (reference sequence). V lost 2 bases to trimming and J lost 1 base, with 5 bases between them. CDR3 length: 13 residues. Sequencing used memory T cells sorted from blood. J is TRBJ1-1 and V is TRBV3-1, with D uncertain. The sequence derives from a man in his fifties in good health. CDR3 coding DNA: TGTGCCAGCAGCCAACGGAGGAACACTGAAGCTTTCTTT. Its protein is CASSQRRNTEAFF.